What follows are 17 T cell receptor beta chains derived from one specimen sequenced in a study of blood T cell repertoires in COVID-19. The protocol was immunoSEQ multiplex PCR, while the TCRdb copy is restricted to in-frame clones and leaves out a portion. The sample yields approximately 260,000 clones, 88% seen once. The sample comprised peripheral blood. These receptors came from a woman in her 70s with COVID-19, enrolled during active disease.

The chain recombines TRBV6-1 with TRBJ1-6; a weak D match, TRBD1 (5 bases). Per the germline V gene, CDR1 is MNHNS and CDR2 is SASEGT. This CDR3 region has 17 residues. V gave up 1 base and J gave up 9 bases, with 19 bases separating them. CDR3 residues: CASSEDRTAFALSPLHF. CDR3 in DNA: TGTGCCAGCAGTGAAGACAGGACGGCCTTCGCGCTTTCACCCCTCCACTTT.

V and J are TRBV5-1 and TRBJ2-7; maybe TRBD2 (6 bases). V shed 0 bases and J shed 4 bases, with 14 bases lying between them. The CDR3 sequence is 15 residues long. Germline V CDR1 and CDR2: SGHRS, YFSETQ. In DNA form, the CDR3 reads TGCGCCAGCAGCTTGGCCGCTAGCGCTCCATACGAGCAGTACTTC. The encoded protein is CASSLAASAPYEQYF.

This chain connects TRBV9 to TRBJ2-1, with 13 bases identical to TRBD2. V lost 3 bases, J lost 9 bases, and 12 bases stayed unmatched. The CDR3 totals 17 residues. Germline V lookup: CDR1 SGDLS, CDR2 YYNGEE. Here the CDR3 reads CASSETGTSGTMGEQFF. The CDR3 DNA reads as TGTGCCAGCAGCGAAACCGGGACTAGCGGGACGATGGGTGAGCAGTTCTTC.

V and J are TRBV11-2 and TRBJ1-6, with 9 bases identical to TRBD1. The germline CDR1 and CDR2 sequences are SGHAT and FQNNGV. J was trimmed by 10 bases and V by 4 bases; bases with no gene match: 5. The CDR3 is made up of 14 amino acids. The CDR3 bases are TGTGCCAGCAGCTCCGGACAGGGGAAATCACCCCTCCACTTT. This codes for CASSSGQGKSPLHF.

The chain employs TRBV28 and TRBJ2-5; no clear D gene. The CDR3 is 13 residues long. Trimming removed 2 bases at V and 9 bases at J, with 13 bases between. Germline V CDR1 and CDR2: MDHEN, SYDVKM. CDR3 amino acids: CASSLLDPPAQYF. DNA for the CDR3: TGTGCCAGCAGTTTACTTGATCCCCCGGCCCAGTACTTC.

The V and J genes are TRBV9 and TRBJ1-5, with D possibly being TRBD1 (5 bases). The CDR3 is 15 residues long. In germline, CDR1 is SGDLS, CDR2 YYNGEE. Between the trimmed V and J ends, which lost 2 bases and 6 bases, there was a span of 15 bases. The CDR3 DNA reads as TGTGCCAGCAGCGTGGAGGGGCAGGTCGGTCAGCCCCAGCATTTT. Its translation is CASSVEGQVGQPQHF.

The genes are TRBV4-3 and TRBJ2-1, with 11 bases fitting TRBD2. J gave up 5 bases and V 1 base, and 4 bases lay outside the gene matches. The CDR3 totals 16 residues. Germline V CDR1 and CDR2: LGHNA, YSLEER. The chain's CDR3 is CASSQVSGRDDNEQFF. CDR3 bases: TGCGCCAGCAGCCAAGTTAGCGGGAGGGACGACAATGAGCAGTTCTTC.

V usage is TRBV18 and J usage is TRBJ2-7; 9 nucleotides align to TRBD2. Germline V gene lookup returns CDR1 KGHSH and CDR2 LQKENI. There are 16 residues in the CDR3. The V segment lost 1 base and the J segment 4 bases; nucleotides outside the gene matches: 8. The CDR3: CASSPLAGVSVYEQYF. In nucleotides, the CDR3 is TGTGCCAGCTCACCACTAGCGGGAGTGTCAGTGTACGAGCAGTACTTC.

The chain recombines TRBV28 with TRBJ1-5; D might be TRBD1 (5 bases). V was trimmed by 3 bases and J by 5 bases, leaving 11 bases between them. Germline CDR1 and CDR2: MDHEN and SYDVKM. This CDR3 is built from 14 residues. The CDR3 DNA follows: TGTGCCAGCAGTTTTGGGTTAGGGGATCAGCCCCAGCATTTT. It yields the protein CASSFGLGDQPQHF.

This chain connects TRBV11-3 to TRBJ2-1; TRBD2 aligns across 9 bases. After removal of 6 bases from V and 2 bases from J, the junction contained 5 bases not matched to a gene. The CDR3 is 15 amino acids. Germline values: CDR1 SGHNT, CDR2 YENEEA. In DNA form, the CDR3 reads TGTGCCAGCAGGTTCCTAGCGGGGACCTACAATGAGCAGTTCTTC. Its protein is CASRFLAGTYNEQFF.

This rearrangement joins TRBV9 to TRBJ2-2; a weak D match, TRBD1 (5 bases). The CDR3 sequence is 17 residues long. The germline V and J ends were trimmed by 4 bases and 3 bases, with 19 bases remaining between them. CDR1 and CDR2 from the germline V gene are SGDLS and YYNGEE. The CDR3 sequence: CASSKGIDSGYTGELFF. In nucleotides, the CDR3 is TGTGCCAGCAGCAAAGGAATTGACAGTGGGTACACCGGGGAGCTGTTTTTT.

The chain is built from TRBV18 and TRBJ2-3, with D possibly matching TRBD2 (6 bases). The CDR3 has 15 residues. V lost 3 bases, J lost 5 bases, and 15 bases lay in between. Germline CDR1 and CDR2: KGHSH and LQKENI. The CDR3 nucleotides are TGTGCCAGCTCACCTCAAGGCGGGAATGTAGATACGCAGTATTTT. Its protein product is CASSPQGGNVDTQYF.

The chain combines TRBV11-2 with TRBJ1-5, with TRBD1 identical over 8 bases. J lost 5 bases, V lost 5 bases, and 5 bases had no gene match. CDR3 length equals 14 residues. Germline lookup yields CDR1 SGHAT and CDR2 FQNNGV. This CDR3 is CASSPGQGDQPQHF. CDR3 nucleotide sequence: TGTGCCAGCAGCCCAGGACAGGGAGATCAGCCCCAGCATTTT.

The chain joins TRBV7-9 to TRBJ2-3; 14 positions match TRBD2. This CDR3 contains 15 residues. The V segment lost 3 bases and the J segment 9 bases; nucleotides outside the gene matches: 5. Germline V gene sequence: CDR1 SEHNR, CDR2 FQNEAQ (reference sequence). The DNA for the CDR3 is TGTGCCAGCAGCTTCGGACTAGCGGGAGGCGGCACGCAGTATTTT. It yields the protein CASSFGLAGGGTQYF.

The chain uses TRBV5-1 and TRBJ1-6; 11 bases match TRBD1. CDR3 length: 15 amino acids. After removal of 4 bases from V and 9 bases from J, the junction contained 6 bases not matched to a gene. Germline lookup yields CDR1 SGHRS and CDR2 YFSETQ. The CDR3 loop reads CASSIGQGASSPLHF. CDR3 DNA sequence: TGCGCCAGCAGCATAGGACAGGGGGCGAGTTCACCCCTCCACTTT.

The chain links TRBV4-1 to TRBJ1-2; unclear D gene. Germline CDR1 and CDR2: MGHRA and YSYEKL. This CDR3 spans 15 amino acids. V was cut by 1 base and J by 0 bases, with 9 bases left in between. The CDR3 DNA sequence: TGCGCCAGCAGCCAAGGCCCCCTAGCTAACTATGGCTACACCTTC. As protein: CASSQGPLANYGYTF.

A single count supports this clone. The chain carries TRBV15 and TRBJ2-1, with D maybe TRBD2 (5 bases). Deletions cut 4 bases from V and 10 bases from J, with 23 bases between. The CDR3 has 16 amino acids. Germline V CDR1 and CDR2: LNHNV, YYDKDF (reference sequence). CDR3 loop: CATSNEKDFLSVEQFF. In DNA form, the CDR3 reads TGTGCCACCAGCAACGAGAAGGACTTCCTCTCAGTGGAGCAGTTCTTC.